This TCR beta chain comes out of a study of blood T cell repertoires in COVID-19. This CDR3 has 16 amino acids. Germline CDR1 and CDR2: SGHNT and YYREEE (reference sequence). V gave up 3 bases and J gave up 8 bases; unmatched junction bases: 13. Measured with immunoSEQ multiplex PCR; TCRdb has only the in-frame clones, and not every one. Counted here are some 130,000 clones, almost 70% occurring once; the ten biggest clones make up approximately 1.9%. The chain uses TRBV5-4 and TRBJ2-4, with 8 positions matching TRBD2. This receptor was taken from a woman between 65 and 79 years old with acute or convalescent COVID-19. The sample was peripheral blood. CDR3: CASSSGGSGMFDIQYF. DNA of the CDR3: TGTGCCAGCAGCTCGGGCGGTAGCGGGATGTTCGACATTCAGTACTTC.